This TCR beta chain was retrieved from a study of tissue T cells after allogeneic stem cell transplantation. Sequencing used immunoSEQ multiplex PCR; TCRdb keeps in-frame clones, though not all of them. There are about 48,000 clones in the sample; approximately 73% occur only once, and around 0.5% lies in the top ten. Comments on this clone: The germline and genes are mouse ones. The sequenced fragment ends 1 residue before the CDR3 boundary, so the rest is inferred from the germline J gene.

Trimming cost V 3 bases and J 0 bases, with 13 bases left between them. Germline CDR1 SGHND, CDR2 FRSKSL. The CDR3 runs 16 residues. Sequencing was done on a sample of sorted cells pooled from one or two spleens. This chain uses TRBV15 with TRBJ2-4; weak D call: TRBD1 (5 bases). The sequence came from a pool of C57BL/6 mice in good health. CDR3 sequence: CASSFRVGSSQNTLYF. Partial CDR3 DNA: TGTGCCAGCAGTTTCAGGGTGGGAAGTAGTCAAAACACCTTGTAC. Full variable domain (remainder filled in from reference TRBV15 and TRBJ2-4): DAGVTQTPRHEVAEKGQTIILKCEPVSGHNDLFWYRQTKIQGLELLSYFRSKSLMEDGGAFKDRFKAEMLNSSFSTLKIQPTEPKDSAVYLCASSFRVGSSQNTLYFGAGTRLSVL.